Listed here are 23 T cell receptor beta chains from one sample, sequenced in a study of blood T cell repertoires in COVID-19. Assay used: immunoSEQ multiplex PCR; TCRdb lists only in-frame clones, some missing. The table lists about 39,000 clones, 80% to 90% of them singletons. Sequencing was carried out using peripheral blood. The receptors derive from a man aged 50 or older with active or convalescent COVID-19.

The chain links TRBV6-2 or TRBV6-3 to TRBJ2-5; 8 bases align to TRBD1. V shed 2 bases, J shed 2 bases, and the junction held 10 bases outside the gene matches. CDR1 is MNHEY, CDR2 SVGEGT, per germline. This CDR3 has 17 amino acids. The CDR3 loop reads CASSYGGQGMGQETQYF. The CDR3 DNA reads TGTGCCAGCAGTTACGGTGGACAGGGAATGGGGCAAGAGACCCAGTACTTC.

The chain is built from TRBV2 and TRBJ2-3; D remains unclear. The CDR3 spans 14 residues. Trimming stripped 5 bases from V and 4 bases from J, with 13 bases between. Germline V gene lookup returns CDR1 SNHLY and CDR2 FYNNEI. The CDR3 DNA is TGTGCCAGCAGTACGACACCTGGTGCAGATACGCAGTATTTT. It codes for CASSTTPGADTQYF.

This clone has a handful of counts. The chain carries TRBV3-1 (or the pseudogene TRBV3-2) and TRBJ2-6, with 8 bases matching TRBD1. Per germline, CDR1 LGHDT and CDR2 YNNKEL (reference sequence). The CDR3 length is 20 residues. Trimming at V came to 4 bases and at J to 3 bases, leaving 17 bases not matched to a gene. CDR3 nucleotides: TGTGCCAGCAGCCGGGTCAAGACAGGGGCCCTTGAGGGTGGGGCCAACGTCCTGACTTTC. Protein: CASSRVKTGALEGGANVLTF.

The CDR3: CASTQPWGQVSDYTF. The CDR3 coding sequence is TGTGCCAGCACCCAGCCCTGGGGACAGGTATCGGACTACACCTTC. The chain couples TRBV27 to TRBJ1-2, with 8 bases matching TRBD1. Trimming at V came to 7 bases and at J to 10 bases, leaving 17 bases not matched to a gene. This CDR3 is 15 amino acids long. Germline V gene sequence: CDR1 MNHEY, CDR2 SMNVEV (reference sequence).

This sequence joins TRBV5-1 and TRBJ2-4, with 11 positions matching TRBD1. The germline V gene has CDR1 SGHRS and CDR2 YFSETQ. The CDR3 is made up of 17 amino acids. Germline trimming cut 4 bases from V and 8 bases from J; bases unmatched to any gene: 14. CDR3 sequence reads: CASSTGQGALVSDIQYF. CDR3 DNA: TGCGCCAGCAGCACAGGACAGGGGGCTTTGGTGTCGGACATTCAGTACTTC.

This chain uses TRBV24-1 with TRBJ1-2; D possibly corresponds to TRBD1 (6 bases). This CDR3 is 16 amino acids long. The V end lost 3 bases, the J end lost 4 bases, and 17 bases lay between the germline ends. Per germline, CDR1 KGHDR and CDR2 SFDVKD. CDR3 sequence reads: CATSDPSDRSRYGYTF. The CDR3 DNA sequence: TGTGCCACCAGTGATCCTTCAGACAGGAGTCGCTATGGCTACACCTTC.

V gene TRBV15 combines with J gene TRBJ2-5; the D gene is possibly TRBD1 (6 bases). The CDR3 has 14 residues. Germline assignment: CDR1 LNHNV and CDR2 YYDKDF (reference sequence). V was shortened by 3 bases and J by 4 bases, with 12 bases between the two germline ends. The CDR3 reads CATSSQGTLETQYF. For the CDR3, the DNA is TGTGCCACCAGCAGCCAAGGGACATTAGAGACCCAGTACTTC.

This chain connects TRBV21-1 to TRBJ1-5; the D call in the table, TRBD1, was not verified against the DNA. TRBV21-1 is described as a pseudogene. The CDR3 extends over 14 amino acids. The chain's CDR3 is CANPRDRLNQPQHF. The CDR3 DNA sequence: TGTGCCAACCCACGAGACAGGCTAAATCAGCCCCAGCATTTT.

The CDR3 loop reads CASSMGQLNSPLHF. CDR3 bases: TGTGCCAGTAGTATGGGACAGCTTAATTCACCCCTCCACTTT. The V and J genes are TRBV19 and TRBJ1-6; 7 nucleotides agree with TRBD1. Germline CDR1 and CDR2: LNHDA and SQIVND (reference sequence). V was clipped by 3 bases and J by 6 bases; unmatched bases: 2. The CDR3 has 14 amino acids.

The rearrangement joins TRBV27 to TRBJ2-2; 11 nucleotides align to TRBD2. The CDR3 is 15 residues long. Germline V lookup: CDR1 MNHEY, CDR2 SMNVEV (reference sequence). J gave up 7 bases and V 6 bases, and 7 bases lay outside the gene matches. CDR3 in amino acids: CASRASGRSGGELFF. CDR3 in DNA: TGTGCCAGCAGGGCTAGCGGGAGGTCCGGCGGGGAGCTGTTTTTT.

The chain combines TRBV29-1 with TRBJ1-1; 10 nucleotides agree with TRBD1. Germline V gives CDR1 SQVTM, CDR2 ANQGSEA. The CDR3 loop spans 13 amino acids. V lost 5 bases and J lost 1; bases outside the gene matches: 1. The CDR3 DNA sequence: TGCAGCGTTTGGGACAGGGGGAACACTGAAGCTTTCTTT. Translated, it gives CSVWDRGNTEAFF.

The chain employs TRBV5-4 and TRBJ1-4; D not certain. The CDR3 length is 16 residues. V was shortened by 4 bases and J by 3 bases, with 16 bases between the two germline ends. In germline, CDR1 is SGHNT, CDR2 YYREEE (reference sequence). CDR3 loop: CASSPIPKGANEKLFF. CDR3 DNA sequence: TGTGCCAGCAGCCCGATCCCGAAGGGAGCTAATGAAAAACTGTTTTTT.

V and J are TRBV5-5 and TRBJ2-7; D is unclear. Between the trimmed V and J ends, which lost 4 bases and 6 bases, there was a span of 17 bases. The CDR3 covers 14 residues. Germline CDR1 is SGHKS and CDR2 is YYEKEE (reference sequence). This CDR3 reads CASSPSILSGEQYF. The CDR3 nucleotides are TGTGCCAGCAGCCCATCCATCCTATCGGGCGAGCAGTACTTC.

The chain recombines TRBV10-3 with TRBJ2-3; D is possibly TRBD2 (5 bases). CDR1 is ENHRY, CDR2 SYGVKD, per germline. V lost 8 bases to trimming and J lost 2 bases, with 14 bases between them. The CDR3 runs 14 residues. CDR3 protein: CAIAAGAHTDTQYF. The DNA for the CDR3 is TGTGCCATCGCGGCGGGCGCACACACAGATACGCAGTATTTT.

The chain joins TRBV3-1 (or the pseudogene TRBV3-2) to TRBJ1-6; D might be TRBD1 (5 bases). Trimming stripped 4 bases from V and 8 bases from J, with 21 bases between. The CDR3 spans 17 residues. CDR1 is LGHDT and CDR2 is YNNKEL in the germline V gene (reference sequence). The CDR3 DNA sequence: TGTGCCAGCAGCCTACCGGTCTATAGTGGGGGGTATTCACCCCTCCACTTT. It translates to CASSLPVYSGGYSPLHF.

The V gene is TRBV5-4, the J gene TRBJ2-7, with D tentatively TRBD2 (6 bases). CDR3 size: 13 residues. The ends were cut back, 7 bases at V and 5 bases at J, with 16 bases in the middle. CDR1 SGHNT and CDR2 YYREEE come from the germline V gene (reference sequence). As DNA, the CDR3 is TGTGCCAGCGGCGGGACCCGGGGCAACGAGCAGTACTTC. Translating it yields CASGGTRGNEQYF.

This clone was counted many times. The chain is built from TRBV19 and TRBJ2-7, with TRBD2 matching over 7 bases. Germline V CDR1 and CDR2: LNHDA, SQIVND (reference sequence). The trim removed 3 bases at V and 2 bases at J, leaving 7 bases unmatched. CDR3 length equals 15 residues. CDR3 sequence: CASSMGGSSTYEQYF. CDR3 bases: TGTGCCAGTAGTATGGGAGGGAGTTCTACCTACGAGCAGTACTTC.

The CDR3 DNA is TGTGCCAGCAGCCAAGTCAGACAGGGGGCCGAAGCTTTCTTT. This codes for CASSQVRQGAEAFF. This chain connects TRBV4-2 to TRBJ1-1; 10 nucleotides align to TRBD1. V trimming: 1 base; J trimming: 8 bases; junction bases outside the gene matches: 4. The CDR3 is 14 residues long. CDR1 LGHNA and CDR2 YNFKEQ come from the germline V gene.

This clone was seen a handful of times. The genes are TRBV19 and TRBJ1-1; 7 bases are shared with TRBD1. Germline-derived CDR1 and CDR2 are LNHDA and SQIVND (reference sequence). The trim removed 5 bases at V and 0 bases at J, leaving 3 bases unmatched. There are 14 residues in the CDR3. Here the CDR3 reads CASSLQGMNTEAFF. In nucleotides, the CDR3 is TGTGCCAGTAGTCTACAGGGGATGAACACTGAAGCTTTCTTT.

This chain uses TRBV5-4 with TRBJ2-1; D may be TRBD1 (6 bases). Per the germline V gene, CDR1 is SGHNT and CDR2 is YYREEE (reference sequence). The CDR3 totals 17 residues. V gave up 3 bases and J gave up 0 bases, with 16 bases separating them. The chain's CDR3 is CASSSPGHMSSYNEQFF. In nucleotides, the CDR3 is TGTGCCAGCAGCTCCCCGGGACACATGAGCTCCTACAATGAGCAGTTCTTC.

The chain uses TRBV2 and TRBJ2-1; the match to TRBD2 covers 11 bases. Germline V CDR1 and CDR2: SNHLY, FYNNEI. The CDR3 length is 15 residues. V shed 6 bases and J 10 bases; nucleotides not matched to a gene: 11. The CDR3 nucleotides are TGTGCCAGCAGCCCCGGGACTAGCGGTACCGGGGAGCAGTTCTTC. Its protein product is CASSPGTSGTGEQFF.

The chain uses TRBV6-1 and TRBJ2-7; no firm D call. The V gene's germline CDR1 is MNHNS and CDR2 SASEGT. V lost 0 bases and J 0 bases, leaving 6 bases between the germline ends. CDR3 length: 14 residues. CDR3 sequence reads: CASSEAVSSYEQYF. The CDR3 nucleotides are TGTGCCAGCAGTGAAGCCGTGAGCTCCTACGAGCAGTACTTC.

This CDR3 is CATSRDRESVYSNQPQHF. Written as DNA, the CDR3 is TGTGCCACCAGCAGAGATCGGGAGTCAGTTTATAGCAATCAGCCCCAGCATTTT. The chain carries TRBV15 and TRBJ1-5; the D is unclear. The CDR3 has 18 amino acids. The ends were cut back, 0 bases at V and 0 bases at J, with 15 bases in the middle. Looked up from germline, CDR1 is LNHNV and CDR2 is YYDKDF (reference sequence).